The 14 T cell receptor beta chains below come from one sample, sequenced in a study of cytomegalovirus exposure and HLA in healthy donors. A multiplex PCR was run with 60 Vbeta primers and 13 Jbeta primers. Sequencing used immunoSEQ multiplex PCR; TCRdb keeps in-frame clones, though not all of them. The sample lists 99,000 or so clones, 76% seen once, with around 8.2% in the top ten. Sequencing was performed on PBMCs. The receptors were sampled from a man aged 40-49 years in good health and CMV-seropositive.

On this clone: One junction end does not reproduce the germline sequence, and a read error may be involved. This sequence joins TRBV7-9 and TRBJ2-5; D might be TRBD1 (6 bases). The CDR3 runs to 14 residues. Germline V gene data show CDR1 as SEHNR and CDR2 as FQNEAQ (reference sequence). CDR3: CSSSFPWGQEAQYF. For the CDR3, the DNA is TGTTCCAGCAGTTTCCCTTGGGGGCAAGAGGCCCAGTACTTC.

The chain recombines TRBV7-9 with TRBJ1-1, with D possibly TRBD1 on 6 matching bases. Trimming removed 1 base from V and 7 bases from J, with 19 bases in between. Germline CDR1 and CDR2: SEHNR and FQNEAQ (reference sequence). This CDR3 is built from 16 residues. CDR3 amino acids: CASSLEVQGLRDEAFF. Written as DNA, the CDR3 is TGTGCCAGCAGCTTAGAGGTCCAGGGGCTTAGGGATGAAGCTTTCTTT.

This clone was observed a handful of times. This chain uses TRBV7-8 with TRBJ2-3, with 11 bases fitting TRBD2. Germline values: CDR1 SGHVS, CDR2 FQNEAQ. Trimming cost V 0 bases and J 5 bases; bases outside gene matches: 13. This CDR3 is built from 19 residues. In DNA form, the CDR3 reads TGTGCCAGCAGCTTAGCGGAAACCGGATTAGCGGGAGGGCGAGATACGCAGTATTTT. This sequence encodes CASSLAETGLAGGRDTQYF.

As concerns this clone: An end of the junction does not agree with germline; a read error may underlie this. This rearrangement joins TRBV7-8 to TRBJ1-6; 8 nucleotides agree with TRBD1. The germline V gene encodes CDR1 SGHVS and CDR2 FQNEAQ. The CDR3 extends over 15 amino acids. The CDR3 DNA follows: TGTGCCAACAGCTTAGAGGACAGGGTTAATTCACCCCTCCACTTT. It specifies CANSLEDRVNSPLHF.

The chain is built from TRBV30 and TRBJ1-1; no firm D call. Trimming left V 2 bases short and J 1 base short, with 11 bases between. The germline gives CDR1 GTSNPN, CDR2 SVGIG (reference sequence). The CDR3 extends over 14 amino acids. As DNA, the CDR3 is TGTGCCTGGAGTATATCGCCGGGGAACACTGAAGCTTTCTTT. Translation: CAWSISPGNTEAFF.

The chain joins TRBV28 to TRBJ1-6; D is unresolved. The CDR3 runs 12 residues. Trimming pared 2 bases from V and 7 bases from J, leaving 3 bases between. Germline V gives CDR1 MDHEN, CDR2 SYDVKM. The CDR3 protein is CASSLANSPLHF. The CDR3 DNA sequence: TGTGCCAGCAGTTTAGCGAATTCACCCCTCCACTTT.

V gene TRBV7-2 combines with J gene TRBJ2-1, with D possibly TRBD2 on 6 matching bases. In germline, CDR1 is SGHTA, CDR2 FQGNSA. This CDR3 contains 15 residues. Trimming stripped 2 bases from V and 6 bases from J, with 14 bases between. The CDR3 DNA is TGTGCCAGCAGCTTATTGGTGGGAGGAGTCAATGAGCAGTTCTTC. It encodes CASSLLVGGVNEQFF.

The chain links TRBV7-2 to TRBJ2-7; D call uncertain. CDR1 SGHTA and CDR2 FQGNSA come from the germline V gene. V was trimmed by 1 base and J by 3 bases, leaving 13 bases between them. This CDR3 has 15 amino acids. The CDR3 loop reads CASSLEYGYSYEQYF. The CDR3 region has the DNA TGTGCCAGCAGCTTAGAGTACGGCTACAGCTACGAGCAGTACTTC.

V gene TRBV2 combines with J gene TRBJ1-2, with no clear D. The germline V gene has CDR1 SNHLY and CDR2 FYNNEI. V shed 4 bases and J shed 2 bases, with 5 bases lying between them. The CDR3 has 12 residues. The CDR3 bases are TGTGCCAGCAGTGTCCTGAACTATGGCTACACCTTC. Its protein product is CASSVLNYGYTF.

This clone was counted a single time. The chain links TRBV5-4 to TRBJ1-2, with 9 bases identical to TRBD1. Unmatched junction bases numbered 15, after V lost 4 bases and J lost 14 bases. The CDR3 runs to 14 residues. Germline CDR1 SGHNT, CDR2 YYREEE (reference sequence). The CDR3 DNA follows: TGTGCCAGCAGCGCCGGCGGGACAGGGCAGTTGGATACCTTC. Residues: CASSAGGTGQLDTF.

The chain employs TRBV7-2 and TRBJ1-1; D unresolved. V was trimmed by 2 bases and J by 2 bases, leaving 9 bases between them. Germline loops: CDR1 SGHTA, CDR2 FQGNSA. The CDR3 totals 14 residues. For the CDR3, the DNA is TGTGCCAGCAGCTTAAACGGGGTAAACACTGAAGCTTTCTTT. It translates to CASSLNGVNTEAFF.

The CDR3 is CASSGQAFYGYTF. The CDR3 coding sequence is TGTGCCAGCAGTGGGCAGGCGTTCTATGGCTACACCTTC. The chain has TRBV28 and TRBJ1-2, with unresolved D. The CDR3 runs 13 residues. Germline CDR1 and CDR2: MDHEN and SYDVKM. The V and J ends lost 5 bases and 4 bases respectively, with 11 bases between them.

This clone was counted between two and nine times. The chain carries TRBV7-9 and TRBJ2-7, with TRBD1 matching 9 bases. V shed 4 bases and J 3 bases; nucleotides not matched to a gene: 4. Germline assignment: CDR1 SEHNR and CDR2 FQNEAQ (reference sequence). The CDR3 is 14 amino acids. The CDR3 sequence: CASSWTGDNYEQYF. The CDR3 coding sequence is TGTGCCAGCAGCTGGACAGGGGACAACTACGAGCAGTACTTC.

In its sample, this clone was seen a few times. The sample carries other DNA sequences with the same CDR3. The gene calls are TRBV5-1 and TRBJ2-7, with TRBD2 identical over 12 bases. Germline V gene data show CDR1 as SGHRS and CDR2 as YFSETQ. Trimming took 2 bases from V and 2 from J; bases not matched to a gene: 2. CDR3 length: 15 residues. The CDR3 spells CASSLGLAGPYEQYF. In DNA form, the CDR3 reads TGCGCCAGCAGCTTAGGACTAGCGGGACCCTACGAGCAGTACTTC.